This TCR beta chain was retrieved from a study of blood T cell repertoires in COVID-19. Study overall: Samples representing acute and convalescent COVID-19 were sourced from the United States, Italy and Spain. T cells, B-cell-depleted T cells, or PBMCs supplied cDNA or gDNA.

This CDR3 is 15 amino acids long. The V segment lost 5 bases and the J segment 5 bases; nucleotides outside the gene matches: 3. In germline, CDR1 is SGHAT, CDR2 FQNNGV. Authors' analysis steps: For nucleated cells, counts were estimated from reference gene primer amplification. The assay was immunoSEQ multiplex PCR, and TCRdb's table has in-frame clones only and misses some. Clone size and V and J calls were adopted from that table, with D and trimming inferred from the DNA. The sample has roughly 120,000 clones, 85% to 90% seen once; the top ten hold almost 30%. The chain joins TRBV11-2 to TRBJ2-5; 15 bases are a match to TRBD2. The sample was peripheral blood. The TCR was taken from an older woman with acute or convalescent COVID-19. The CDR3 bases are TGTGCCAGCAGCACCGGACTAGCGGGGGGGGAGACCCAGTACTTC. Translated, it gives CASSTGLAGGETQYF.